This T cell receptor gamma chain came from a study of gamma-delta T cells after stem cell transplantation. With CATT, TCRdb re-called clones from the RT-PCR reads. The table records some 1,500 gamma-chain clones, about 20% of them present only once. The germline gives CDR1 VTNTFY, CDR2 YDVSTARD (reference sequence). V shed 1 base and J 12 bases; nucleotides not matched to a gene: 9. This CDR3 is built from 12 residues. The genes are TRGV3 and TRGJ1 or TRGJ2. Material: gamma-delta T cells. The sequence was obtained from a human donor. It is not recorded whose cells these are; they may come from a transplant donor. The DNA for the CDR3 is TGTGCCACCTGGGACAGAAGGCAGACGAAACTCTTT. Translation: CATWDRRQTKLF.